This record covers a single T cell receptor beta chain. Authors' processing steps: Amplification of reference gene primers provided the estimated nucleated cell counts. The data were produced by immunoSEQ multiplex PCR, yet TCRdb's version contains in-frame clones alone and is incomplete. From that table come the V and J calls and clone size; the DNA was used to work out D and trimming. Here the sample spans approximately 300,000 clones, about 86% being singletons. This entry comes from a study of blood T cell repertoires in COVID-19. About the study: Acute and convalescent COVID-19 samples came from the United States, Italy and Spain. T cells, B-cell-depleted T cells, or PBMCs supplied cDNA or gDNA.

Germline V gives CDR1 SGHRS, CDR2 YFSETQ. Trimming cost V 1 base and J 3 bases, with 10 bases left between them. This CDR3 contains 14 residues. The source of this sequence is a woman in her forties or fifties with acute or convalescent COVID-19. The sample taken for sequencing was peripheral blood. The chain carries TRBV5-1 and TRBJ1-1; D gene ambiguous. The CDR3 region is CASSLYGVDTEAFF. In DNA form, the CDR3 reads TGCGCCAGCAGCTTGTACGGGGTGGACACTGAAGCTTTCTTT.